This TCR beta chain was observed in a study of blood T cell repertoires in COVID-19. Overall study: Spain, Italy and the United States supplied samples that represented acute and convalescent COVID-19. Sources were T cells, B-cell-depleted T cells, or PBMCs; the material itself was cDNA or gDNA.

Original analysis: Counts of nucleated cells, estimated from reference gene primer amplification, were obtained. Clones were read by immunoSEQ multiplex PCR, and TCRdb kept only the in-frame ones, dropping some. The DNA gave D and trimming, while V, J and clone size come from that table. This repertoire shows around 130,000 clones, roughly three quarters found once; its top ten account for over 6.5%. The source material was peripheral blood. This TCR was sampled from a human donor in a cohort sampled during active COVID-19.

The CDR3 here is CASSYSGGRPSYEQYF. CDR3 nucleotides: TGTGCCAGCAGTTACTCGGGCGGGAGGCCCTCCTACGAGCAGTACTTC. This chain connects TRBV6-5 to TRBJ2-7; the match to TRBD2 covers 8 bases. The trim removed 0 bases at V and 0 bases at J, leaving 4 bases unmatched. Germline values: CDR1 MNHEY, CDR2 SVGAGI. The length of the CDR3 is 16 residues.